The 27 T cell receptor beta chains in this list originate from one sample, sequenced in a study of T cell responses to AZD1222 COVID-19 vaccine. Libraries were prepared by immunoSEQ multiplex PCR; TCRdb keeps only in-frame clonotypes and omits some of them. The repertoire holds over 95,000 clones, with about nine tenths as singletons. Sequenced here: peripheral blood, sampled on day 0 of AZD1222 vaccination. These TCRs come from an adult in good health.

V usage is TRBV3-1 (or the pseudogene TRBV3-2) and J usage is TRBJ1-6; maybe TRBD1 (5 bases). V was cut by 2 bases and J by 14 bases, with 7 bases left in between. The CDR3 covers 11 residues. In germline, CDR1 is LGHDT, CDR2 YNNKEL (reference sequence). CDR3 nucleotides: TGTGCCAGCAGCCAAAAGGGGACCCTCCACTTT. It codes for CASSQKGTLHF.

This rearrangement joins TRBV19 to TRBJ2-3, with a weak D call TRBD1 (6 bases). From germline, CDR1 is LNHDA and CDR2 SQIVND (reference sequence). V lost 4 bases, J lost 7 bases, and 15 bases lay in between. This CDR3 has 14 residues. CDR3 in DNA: TGTGCCAGTAGTAGCGGCCCAGGGGCGTATACGCAGTATTTT. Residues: CASSSGPGAYTQYF. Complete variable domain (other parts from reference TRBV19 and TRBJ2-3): DGGITQSPKYLFRKEGQNVTLSCEQNLNHDAMYWYRQDPGQGLRLIYYSQIVNDFQKGDIAEGYSVSREKKESFPLTVTSAQKNPTAFYLCASSSGPGAYTQYFGPGTRLTVL.

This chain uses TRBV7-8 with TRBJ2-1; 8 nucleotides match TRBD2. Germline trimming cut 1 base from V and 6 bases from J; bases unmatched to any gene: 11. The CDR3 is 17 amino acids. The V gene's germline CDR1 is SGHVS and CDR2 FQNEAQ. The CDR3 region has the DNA TGTGCCAGCAGCTTAGTTCGTATCGGGGGGGCCGTCAATGAGCAGTTCTTC. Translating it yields CASSLVRIGGAVNEQFF.

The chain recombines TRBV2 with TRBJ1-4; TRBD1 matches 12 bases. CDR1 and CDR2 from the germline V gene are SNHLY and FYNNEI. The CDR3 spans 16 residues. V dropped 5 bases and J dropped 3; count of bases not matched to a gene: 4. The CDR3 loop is CASSWDRGPANEKLFF. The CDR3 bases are TGTGCCAGCAGTTGGGACAGGGGGCCGGCTAATGAAAAACTGTTTTTT.

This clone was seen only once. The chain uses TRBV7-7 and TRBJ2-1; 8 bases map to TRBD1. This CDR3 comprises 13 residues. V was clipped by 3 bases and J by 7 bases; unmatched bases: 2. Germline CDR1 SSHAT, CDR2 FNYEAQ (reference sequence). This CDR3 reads CASSFDRGNEQFF. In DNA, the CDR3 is TGTGCCAGCAGCTTTGACAGGGGTAATGAGCAGTTCTTC.

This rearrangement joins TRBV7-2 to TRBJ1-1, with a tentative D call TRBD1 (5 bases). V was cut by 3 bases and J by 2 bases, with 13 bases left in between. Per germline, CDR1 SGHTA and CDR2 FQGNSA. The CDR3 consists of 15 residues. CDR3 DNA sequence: TGTGCCAGCAGCTTTTATGTCGGACACAACACTGAAGCTTTCTTT. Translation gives CASSFYVGHNTEAFF.

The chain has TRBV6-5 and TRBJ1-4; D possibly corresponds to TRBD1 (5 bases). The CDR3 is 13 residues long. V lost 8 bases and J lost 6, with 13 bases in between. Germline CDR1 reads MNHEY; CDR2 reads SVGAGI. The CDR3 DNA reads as TGTGCCAGCCGACGGGGCGGGGATGAAAAACTGTTTTTT. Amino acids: CASRRGGDEKLFF.

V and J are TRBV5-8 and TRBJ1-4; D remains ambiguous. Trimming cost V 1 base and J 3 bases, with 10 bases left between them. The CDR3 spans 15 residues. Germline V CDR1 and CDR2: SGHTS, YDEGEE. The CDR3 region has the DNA TGTGCCAGCAGCTTGAGAACCCTCTCTAATGAAAAACTGTTTTTT. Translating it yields CASSLRTLSNEKLFF.

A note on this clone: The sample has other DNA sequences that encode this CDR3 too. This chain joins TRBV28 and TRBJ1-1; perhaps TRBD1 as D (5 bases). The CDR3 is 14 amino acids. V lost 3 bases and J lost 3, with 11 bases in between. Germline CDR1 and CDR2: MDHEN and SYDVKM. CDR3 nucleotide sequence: TGTGCCAGCAGTTTCCAGGGTGGGTACACTGAAGCTTTCTTT. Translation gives CASSFQGGYTEAFF.

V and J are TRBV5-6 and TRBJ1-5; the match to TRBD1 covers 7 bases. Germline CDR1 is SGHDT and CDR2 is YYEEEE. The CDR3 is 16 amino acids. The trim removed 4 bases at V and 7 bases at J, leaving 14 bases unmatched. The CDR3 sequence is CASSENSGTANQPQHF. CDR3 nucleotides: TGTGCCAGCAGCGAAAACTCCGGGACAGCAAACCAGCCCCAGCATTTT.

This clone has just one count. The CDR3 is CATSRLRGDEQYF. In nucleotides, the CDR3 is TGTGCCACCAGCAGGCTAAGGGGAGACGAGCAGTACTTC. The V gene is TRBV15, the J gene TRBJ2-7, with D perhaps matching TRBD1 or TRBD2 (5 bases each). This CDR3 contains 13 residues. V was cut by 3 bases and J by 5 bases, with 11 bases left in between. CDR1 and CDR2 (germline): LNHNV, YYDKDF (reference sequence).

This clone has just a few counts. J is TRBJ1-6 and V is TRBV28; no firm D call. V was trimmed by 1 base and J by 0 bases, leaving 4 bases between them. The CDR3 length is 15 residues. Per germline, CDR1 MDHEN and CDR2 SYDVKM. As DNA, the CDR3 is TGTGCCAGCAGTTTATTCGGCTCCTATAATTCACCCCTCCACTTT. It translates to CASSLFGSYNSPLHF.

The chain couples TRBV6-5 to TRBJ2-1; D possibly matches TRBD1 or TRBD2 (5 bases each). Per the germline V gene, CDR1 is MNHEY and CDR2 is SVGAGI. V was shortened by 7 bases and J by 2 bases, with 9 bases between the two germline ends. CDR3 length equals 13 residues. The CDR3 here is CASKRDPYNEQFF. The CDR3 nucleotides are TGTGCCAGCAAACGGGACCCCTACAATGAGCAGTTCTTC.

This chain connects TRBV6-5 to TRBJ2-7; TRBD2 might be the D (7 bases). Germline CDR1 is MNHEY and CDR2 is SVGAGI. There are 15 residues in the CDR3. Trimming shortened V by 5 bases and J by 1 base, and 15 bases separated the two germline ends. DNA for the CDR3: TGTGCCAGCAGTCTCGGGGGGCTGCTGTCCTACGAGCAGTACTTC. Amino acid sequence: CASSLGGLLSYEQYF.

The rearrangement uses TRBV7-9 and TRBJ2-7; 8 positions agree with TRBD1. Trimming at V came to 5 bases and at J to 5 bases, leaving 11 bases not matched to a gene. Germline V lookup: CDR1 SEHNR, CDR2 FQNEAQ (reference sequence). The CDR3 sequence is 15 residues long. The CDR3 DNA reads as TGTGCCAGCAGCGCAGCCCGGGACAGGCCCCACGAGCAGTACTTC. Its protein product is CASSAARDRPHEQYF.

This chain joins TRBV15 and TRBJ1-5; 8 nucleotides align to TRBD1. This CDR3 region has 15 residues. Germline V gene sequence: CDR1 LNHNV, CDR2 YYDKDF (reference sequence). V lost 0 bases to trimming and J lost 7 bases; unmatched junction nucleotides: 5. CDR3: CATSRDQGARQPQHF. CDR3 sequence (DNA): TGTGCCACCAGCAGAGATCAGGGGGCAAGGCAGCCCCAGCATTTT.

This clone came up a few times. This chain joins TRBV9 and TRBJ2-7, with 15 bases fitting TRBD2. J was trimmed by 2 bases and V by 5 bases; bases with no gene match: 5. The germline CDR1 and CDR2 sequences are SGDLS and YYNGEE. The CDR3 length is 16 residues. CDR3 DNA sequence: TGTGCCAGCAGTGTTGGGACTAGCGGGGGGCCCTACGAGCAGTACTTC. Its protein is CASSVGTSGGPYEQYF.

The CDR3 region has the DNA TGTGCCAGCAGCCCCGGCGGGGGGTTTGAAGCTTTCTTT. This codes for CASSPGGGFEAFF. The chain combines TRBV7-3 with TRBJ1-1; a possible D gene is TRBD1 (5 bases). The CDR3 contains 13 residues. Germline-derived CDR1 and CDR2 are SGHTA and FQGTGA. V shed 5 bases and J shed 7 bases, with 14 bases lying between them.

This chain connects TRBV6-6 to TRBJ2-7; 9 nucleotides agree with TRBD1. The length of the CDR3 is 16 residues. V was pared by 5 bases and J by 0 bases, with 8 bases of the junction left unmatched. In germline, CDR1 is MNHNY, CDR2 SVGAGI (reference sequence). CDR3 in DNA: TGTGCCAGCAGTCTCTCAGGACAGGGGTACTCCTACGAGCAGTACTTC. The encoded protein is CASSLSGQGYSYEQYF.

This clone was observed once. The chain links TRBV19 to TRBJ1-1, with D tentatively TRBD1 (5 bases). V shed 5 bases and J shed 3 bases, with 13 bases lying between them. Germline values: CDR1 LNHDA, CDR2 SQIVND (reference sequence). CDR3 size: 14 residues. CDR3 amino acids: CASSVGGGDTEAFF. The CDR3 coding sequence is TGTGCCAGTAGTGTTGGGGGAGGGGACACTGAAGCTTTCTTT. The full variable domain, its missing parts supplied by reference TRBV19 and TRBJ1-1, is DGGITQSPKYLFRKEGQNVTLSCEQNLNHDAMYWYRQDPGQGLRLIYYSQIVNDFQKGDIAEGYSVSREKKESFPLTVTSAQKNPTAFYLCASSVGGGDTEAFFGQGTRLTVV.

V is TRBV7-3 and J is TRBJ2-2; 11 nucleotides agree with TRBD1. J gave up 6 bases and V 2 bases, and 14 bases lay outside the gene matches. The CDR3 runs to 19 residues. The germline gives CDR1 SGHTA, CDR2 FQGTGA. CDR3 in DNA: TGTGCCAGCAGCTTATATCCCAGAGGACAGGGGGCTAAATCCGGGGAGCTGTTTTTT. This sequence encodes CASSLYPRGQGAKSGELFF. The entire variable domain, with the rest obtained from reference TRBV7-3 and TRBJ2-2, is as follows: GAGVSQTPSNKVTEKGKYVELRCDPISGHTALYWYRQSLGQGPEFLIYFQGTGAADDSGLPNDRFFAVRPEGSVSTLKIQRTERGDSAVYLCASSLYPRGQGAKSGELFFGEGSRLTVL.

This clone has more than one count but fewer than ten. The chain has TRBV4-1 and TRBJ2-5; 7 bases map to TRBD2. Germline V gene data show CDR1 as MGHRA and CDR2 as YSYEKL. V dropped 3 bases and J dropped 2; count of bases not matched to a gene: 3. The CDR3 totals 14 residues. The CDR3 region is CASSQRGSQETQYF. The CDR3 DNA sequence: TGCGCCAGCAGCCAGCGGGGGTCACAAGAGACCCAGTACTTC.

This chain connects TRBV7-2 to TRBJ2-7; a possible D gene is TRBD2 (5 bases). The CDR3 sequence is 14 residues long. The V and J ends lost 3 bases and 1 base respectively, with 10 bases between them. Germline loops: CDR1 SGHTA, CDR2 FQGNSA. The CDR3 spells CASSFDYLSYEQYF. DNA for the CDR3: TGTGCCAGCAGCTTCGACTACCTATCCTACGAGCAGTACTTC.

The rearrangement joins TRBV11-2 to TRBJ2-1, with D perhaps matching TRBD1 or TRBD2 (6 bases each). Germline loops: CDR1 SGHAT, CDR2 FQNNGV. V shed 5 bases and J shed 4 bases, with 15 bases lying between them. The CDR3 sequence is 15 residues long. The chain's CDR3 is CASSRTGATYNEQFF. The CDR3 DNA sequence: TGTGCCAGCAGCCGGACGGGGGCCACATACAATGAGCAGTTCTTC.

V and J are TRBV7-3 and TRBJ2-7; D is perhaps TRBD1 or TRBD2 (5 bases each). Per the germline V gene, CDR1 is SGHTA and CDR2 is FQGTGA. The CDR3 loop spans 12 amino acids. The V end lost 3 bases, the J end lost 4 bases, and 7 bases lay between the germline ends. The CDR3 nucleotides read TGTGCCAGCAGCTTCGAGGGGTACGAGCAGTACTTC. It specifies CASSFEGYEQYF.

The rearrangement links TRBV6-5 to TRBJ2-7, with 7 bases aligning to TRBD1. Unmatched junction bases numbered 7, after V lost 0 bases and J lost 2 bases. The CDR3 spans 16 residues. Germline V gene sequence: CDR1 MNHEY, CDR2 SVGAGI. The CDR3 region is CASSYSNWQGAYEQYF. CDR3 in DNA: TGTGCCAGCAGTTACTCGAACTGGCAGGGGGCCTACGAGCAGTACTTC.

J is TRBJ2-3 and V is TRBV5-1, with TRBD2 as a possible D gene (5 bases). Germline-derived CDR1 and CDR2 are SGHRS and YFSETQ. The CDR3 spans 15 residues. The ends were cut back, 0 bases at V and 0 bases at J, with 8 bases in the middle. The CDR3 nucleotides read TGCGCCAGCAGCTTGGTCGGGGATAGCACAGATACGCAGTATTTT. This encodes CASSLVGDSTDTQYF.